This TCR beta chain originates from a study of T cells after somatic rescue of genetic block. The J segment lost 4 bases and the V segment lost 2 bases, leaving 5 bases of the junction unmatched. Germline V gene sequence: CDR1 MNHEY, CDR2 SVGAGI. CDR3 size: 15 residues. Profiled with immunoSEQ multiplex PCR; TCRdb holds only in-frame clones, not every one. The table has tens of thousands of clones, roughly 96% seen once. The sequencing input was peripheral blood mononuclear cells (PBMCs). This receptor was taken from a child less than two years old. The chain joins TRBV6-5 to TRBJ1-1; 9 bases fit TRBD1. CDR3 DNA sequence: TGTGCCAGCAGTTACCGGGACAGGGCAGGCACTGAAGCTTTCTTT. Amino acids: CASSYRDRAGTEAFF.